This TCR beta chain stems from a study of blood T cell repertoires in COVID-19. CDR3 length: 13 residues. Trimming took off 5 bases at V and 4 bases at J, with 8 bases between the two ends. Germline CDR1 is MNHEY and CDR2 is SMNVEV (reference sequence). Profiled with immunoSEQ multiplex PCR; TCRdb holds only in-frame clones, not every one. This sample carries 280,000 or so clones, 80% to 90% of them seen once, and the ten largest clones take 9.4%. Material for sequencing was peripheral blood. The origin of this receptor is a woman aged 50 to 65 who had recovered from COVID-19. The genes are TRBV27 and TRBJ2-2; D gene uncertain. The CDR3 DNA reads TGTGCCAGCAGTCCTTATCTCACCGGGGAGCTGTTTTTT. Translated: CASSPYLTGELFF.